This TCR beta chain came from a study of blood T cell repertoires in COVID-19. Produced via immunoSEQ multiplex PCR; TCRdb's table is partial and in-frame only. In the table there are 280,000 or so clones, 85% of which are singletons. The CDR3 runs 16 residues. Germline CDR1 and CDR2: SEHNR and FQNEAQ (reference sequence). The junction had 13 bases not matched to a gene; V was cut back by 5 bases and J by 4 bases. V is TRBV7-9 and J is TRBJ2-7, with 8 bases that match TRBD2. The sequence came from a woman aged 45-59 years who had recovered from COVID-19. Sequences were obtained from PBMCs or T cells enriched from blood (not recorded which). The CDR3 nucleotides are TGTGCCAGCAGCCCCAGGTCCGGGAGGGCCAGTTACGAGCAGTACTTC. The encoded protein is CASSPRSGRASYEQYF.